The rows below give T cell receptor beta chains drawn from one sample of a study of response to subunit inactivated influenza vaccine. TCRdb fed the RT-PCR reads into MiXCR, producing one record per CDR3 protein. There are about 240,000 distinct CDR3 sequences in the sample; 12% occur only once, and 7.8% lies in the top ten. The sequences come from non-naive T cells sorted from PBMCs, collected approximately 15 days before vaccination. The receptor set was obtained from a man aged 45-65 years who received an inactivated influenza vaccine. Both conserved end residues are part of each CDR3. The order of the fields is D gene, clone size, V gene, J gene, CDR3 DNA, CDR3 protein. A D gene is named only where the DNA matches it firmly. Some rows mark clone size as missing; the rest say once, few, many or name a class of expanded clone.

NA	NA	TRBV2	TRBJ2-5	TGTGCCAGCAGTGAAGCTCGTAACGGAGAGACCCAGTACTTC	CASSEARNGETQYF
NA	NA	TRBV20-1	TRBJ2-3	TGCAGTGCTACCCGGGACCCTTTGCGGGGTGGAGATACGCAGTATTTT	CSATRDPLRGGDTQYF
NA	NA	TRBV3-1	TRBJ2-1	TGTGCCAGCAGCCAAGCGTATTCGGGCAATGAGCAGTTCTTC	CASSQAYSGNEQFF
NA	few	TRBV20-1	TRBJ1-1	TGCAGTGCTAGAGTCGGAGGGGTGGGCACTGAAGCTTTCTTT	CSARVGGVGTEAFF
TRBD1	many	TRBV12-3/TRBV12-4	TRBJ1-5	TGTGCCAGCAGTTTGGGGACAGGGGTTCAGCCCCAGCATTTT	CASSLGTGVQPQHF
NA	NA	TRBV2	TRBJ2-5	TGTGCCAGCAGTGTATCCCTAGTAGAGACCCAGTACTTC	CASSVSLVETQYF
NA	few	TRBV6-1	TRBJ1-4	TGTGCCAGCAGGACCCGGGGCGGGTTGGACAAACTGTTTTTT	CASRTRGGLDKLFF
NA	NA	TRBV6-2/TRBV6-3	TRBJ1-5	TGTGCCAGCAGTTACGGGGCCAATCAGCCCCAGCATTTT	CASSYGANQPQHF
NA	NA	TRBV4-2	TRBJ2-1	TGTGCCAGCAGCCCACAGGGATTTCGTGAGCAGTTCTTC	CASSPQGFREQFF
NA	many	TRBV7-8	TRBJ2-7	TGTGCCAGCAGCCACTACTACGAGCAGTACTTC	CASSHYYEQYF
TRBD2	few	TRBV9	TRBJ2-1	TGTGCCAGCAGCGTAGGACTAGCGGGAGGGTCTGAGCAGTTCTTC	CASSVGLAGGSEQFF
NA	NA	TRBV5-1	TRBJ1-3	TGCGCCAGCAGCTTGGACGGAGTCTCTGGAAACACCATATATTTT	CASSLDGVSGNTIYF
TRBD1	NA	TRBV4-3	TRBJ2-4	TGCGCCAGCAGCCAAGAGGGACAGGGGTCGGGCGTTCAGTACTTC	CASSQEGQGSGVQYF
NA	few	TRBV20-1	TRBJ2-2	TGCAGTGCTAGAGGGGGGGAACACACCGGGGAGCTGTTTTTT	CSARGGEHTGELFF
NA	few	TRBV3-1	TRBJ1-5	TGTGCCAGCAGCCAAGGGTACGGGTCCCAGCATTTT	CASSQGYGSQHF
NA	few	TRBV7-2	TRBJ1-5	TGTGCCAGCAGCTTAGAGGGGGGGCTTTGGCAGCCCCAGCATTTT	CASSLEGGLWQPQHF
NA	NA	TRBV10-3	TRBJ1-6	TGTGCCATCAGTTCAACCCTATTCACCGTCAGCTCCTATAATTCACCCCTCCACTTT	CAISSTLFTVSSYNSPLHF
TRBD2	NA	TRBV19	TRBJ2-1	TGTGCCAGTAGTATTCGGCTAGCGGGGGATCTAAAAAGGGAGCAGTTCTTC	CASSIRLAGDLKREQFF
NA	many	TRBV20-1	TRBJ2-1	TGCAGTGCTAGAGCAAGTTACAATGAGCAGTTCTTC	CSARASYNEQFF
TRBD2	NA	TRBV6-5	TRBJ2-7	TGTGCCAGCAGTTCTAGCGGGAGAAGCTACGAGCAGTACTTC	CASSSSGRSYEQYF
NA	NA	TRBV4-2	TRBJ2-2	TGTGCCAGCAGCCAAGAAAGCCTCACCGGGGAGCTGTTTTTT	CASSQESLTGELFF
TRBD1	few	TRBV5-5	TRBJ2-2	TGTGCCAGCAGCCGCCGACAGGGAGCGAGCACCGGGGAGCTGTTTTTT	CASSRRQGASTGELFF
TRBD1	NA	TRBV12-3/TRBV12-4	TRBJ2-7	TGTGCCAGCAGTCCTCGGGGGACAGGGGCCGACGAGCAGTACTTC	CASSPRGTGADEQYF